This T cell receptor (beta chain) derives from a study of identical twins. In TCRdb, the 5' RACE reads were re-called with MiXCR into one record per CDR3 protein. The profile covers some 250,000 distinct CDR3 sequences, with 6.5% to 8% appearing a single time and less than 15% taken by the ten largest. This clonotype was recorded at least ten times. This sample also belongs to another study, concerning T cells expressing NK-cell markers.

This receptor was taken from a woman between 18 and 29 years old in good health. Material for sequencing was CD8+ T cells sorted from blood.

CDR3 amino acids: CASSYPQPGKYNEQFF. The CDR3, as DNA: TGTGCCAGCAGTTACCCGCAACCAGGGAAATACAATGAGCAGTTCTTC. The chain employs TRBV6-5 and TRBJ2-1; D is possibly TRBD1 (5 bases). Per germline, CDR1 MNHEY and CDR2 SVGAGI. Trimming cost V 2 bases and J 4 bases, with 15 bases left between them. The CDR3 spans 16 residues.